This record concerns one T cell receptor (beta chain) sequence. The antigen is undetermined. These data come from a study of T cell repertoires in cytomegalovirus infection. At the level of the study: Signatures in public TCR beta sequences pointed to both CMV infection and matching HLA type.

TCRdb processed the reads anew with MiXCR; each CDR3 protein has one entry. Here the sample spans a few hundred thousand distinct CDR3 sequences, more than 40% being singletons. Germline CDR1 reads SEHNR; CDR2 reads FQNEAQ (reference sequence). With 0 bases removed from V and 5 bases from J, the gap between germline ends came to 14 bases. The CDR3 consists of 16 residues. The sequence was obtained from a human donor in good health (CMV status not recorded). Some clones in this sample may be carry-over from other donors' samples. Here the sequenced sample was cultured PBMCs, taken from culture after CMV antigen stimulation. The V call is TRBV7-9, the J call TRBJ1-3; D is uncertain. The CDR3 DNA follows: TGTGCCAGCAGCTTAGCGACAATAAGACCGAGAAACACCATATATTTT. Protein sequence: CASSLATIRPRNTIYF.